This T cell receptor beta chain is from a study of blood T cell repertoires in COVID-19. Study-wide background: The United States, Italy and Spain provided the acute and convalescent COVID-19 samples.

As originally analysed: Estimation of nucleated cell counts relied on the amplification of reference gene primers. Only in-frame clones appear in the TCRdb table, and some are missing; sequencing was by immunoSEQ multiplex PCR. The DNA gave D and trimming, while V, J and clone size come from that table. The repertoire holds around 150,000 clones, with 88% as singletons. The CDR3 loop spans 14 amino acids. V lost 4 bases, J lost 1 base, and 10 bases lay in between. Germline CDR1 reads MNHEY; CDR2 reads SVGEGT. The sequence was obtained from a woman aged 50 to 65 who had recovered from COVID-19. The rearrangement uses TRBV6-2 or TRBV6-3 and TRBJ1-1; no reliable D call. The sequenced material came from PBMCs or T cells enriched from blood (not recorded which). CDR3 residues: CASSFNTPNTEAFF. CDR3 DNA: TGTGCCAGCAGTTTCAACACACCGAACACTGAAGCTTTCTTT.